These 25 T cell receptor beta chains share one sample of origin, sequenced in a study of T-cell memory formation after mild COVID-19. MiXCR, run by TCRdb on the 5' RACE reads, gives a single entry per CDR3 protein. The sample shows hundreds of thousands of distinct CDR3 sequences, more than 15% of them seen only once. The specimen sequenced was PBMCs or a T cell subset sorted from them (not recorded which). The source is an adult woman who had mild COVID-19 (a few samples of this study predate the infection). Cell type and time point are not known.

This clonotype was seen only a few times. V and J are TRBV15 and TRBJ2-1; 10 nucleotides line up with TRBD1. V dropped 0 bases and J dropped 5; count of bases not matched to a gene: 10. Germline V gene sequence: CDR1 LNHNV, CDR2 YYDKDF (reference sequence). The CDR3 totals 18 residues. CDR3 residues: CATSRDYPPGTGDNEQFF. DNA for the CDR3: TGTGCCACCAGCAGAGATTACCCCCCCGGGACAGGGGACAATGAGCAGTTCTTC.

V usage is TRBV6-2 or TRBV6-3 and J usage is TRBJ2-7, with D possibly TRBD1 on 6 matching bases. CDR3 size: 16 residues. Germline V lookup: CDR1 MNHEY, CDR2 SVGEGT. The V gene lost 0 bases and the J gene lost 1 base, with 13 bases spanning the gap. The CDR3 reads CASSYSSVRGSYEQYF. For the CDR3, the DNA is TGTGCCAGCAGTTACTCGAGTGTCAGGGGTTCCTACGAGCAGTACTTC.

This clonotype has a handful of counts. This chain connects TRBV7-8 to TRBJ2-4; TRBD1 agrees at 7 bases. Germline V CDR1 and CDR2: SGHVS, FQNEAQ. The V and J ends lost 1 base and 0 bases, in that order; junction bases with no gene match: 9. The CDR3 totals 18 residues. Written as DNA, the CDR3 is TGTGCCAGCAGCTTAGGGGGGCGACAGGGCCTAGCCAAAAACATTCAGTACTTC. Protein product: CASSLGGRQGLAKNIQYF. Combining the CDR3 with reference TRBV7-8 and TRBJ2-4 gives the whole variable domain GAGVSQSPRYKVAKRGQDVALRCDPISGHVSLFWYQQALGQGPEFLTYFQNEAQLDKSGLPSDRFFAERPEGSVSTLKIQRTQQEDSAVYLCASSLGGRQGLAKNIQYFGAGTRLSVL.

The genes are TRBV7-3 and TRBJ2-3; D call uncertain. Trimming pared 5 bases from V and 1 base from J, leaving 7 bases between. This CDR3 comprises 13 residues. CDR1 is SGHTA, CDR2 FQGTGA, per germline. The CDR3: CASSHRGTDTQYF. The CDR3 DNA reads as TGTGCCAGCAGCCATCGCGGCACAGATACGCAGTATTTT.

In its sample, this clonotype was seen a few times. The chain combines TRBV20-1 with TRBJ2-5; 14 positions agree with TRBD2. V lost 4 bases, J lost 5 bases, and 6 bases stayed unmatched. The CDR3 length is 15 residues. From germline, CDR1 is DFQATT and CDR2 SNEGSKA (reference sequence). CDR3 bases: TGCAGTGCTAAGACTAGCGGGGGGGCCTTGGAGACCCAGTACTTC. Its translation is CSAKTSGGALETQYF.

The chain recombines TRBV4-1 with TRBJ1-1; D is perhaps TRBD1 (5 bases). Trimming cost V 1 base and J 0 bases, with 9 bases left between them. This CDR3 region has 15 residues. Looked up from germline, CDR1 is MGHRA and CDR2 is YSYEKL. The CDR3 nucleotides are TGCGCCAGCAGCCAAGGTTCGGGGGTGAACACTGAAGCTTTCTTT. Translating gives CASSQGSGVNTEAFF.

J is TRBJ2-6 and V is TRBV3-1; D may be TRBD1 or TRBD2 (5 bases each). Trimming left V 1 base short and J 0 bases short, with 13 bases between. The CDR3 runs 18 residues. CDR1 LGHDT and CDR2 YNNKEL come from the germline V gene (reference sequence). The chain's CDR3 is CASSQVGTASSGANVLTF. In nucleotides, the CDR3 is TGTGCCAGCAGCCAAGTGGGGACGGCAAGCTCTGGGGCCAACGTCCTGACTTTC.

The genes are TRBV5-1 and TRBJ1-2; 7 positions agree with TRBD1. The CDR3 sequence is 14 residues long. Germline CDR1 reads SGHRS; CDR2 reads YFSETQ. V was pared by 3 bases and J by 14 bases, with 16 bases of the junction left unmatched. The CDR3 protein is CASSSGQATTIGTF. The CDR3 bases are TGCGCCAGCAGCTCCGGACAGGCTACTACCATAGGGACCTTC.

The chain recombines TRBV29-1 with TRBJ1-1; no firm D call. The CDR3 contains 13 residues. CDR1 and CDR2 from the germline V gene are SQVTM and ANQGSEA. V lost 7 bases to trimming and J lost 3 bases, with 15 bases between them. CDR3 protein: CSAHGSKHTEAFF. Written as DNA, the CDR3 is TGCAGCGCTCACGGCAGTAAGCACACTGAAGCTTTCTTT.

The CDR3 bases are TGTGCCAGCAGCGTAGCAGGGGGTACGGGCACTGAAGCTTTCTTT. It yields the protein CASSVAGGTGTEAFF. The chain combines TRBV9 with TRBJ1-1; TRBD1 agrees at 7 bases. V was pared by 0 bases and J by 4 bases, with 6 bases of the junction left unmatched. The CDR3 runs to 15 residues. CDR1 is SGDLS and CDR2 is YYNGEE in the germline V gene.

There are a few counts of this clonotype. The chain carries TRBV6-1 and TRBJ2-4; the D gene is possibly TRBD1 (5 bases). This CDR3 region has 14 residues. V lost 1 base and J 7 bases, leaving 11 bases between the germline ends. The germline CDR1 and CDR2 sequences are MNHNS and SASEGT. CDR3 in DNA: TGTGCCAGCAGTGAAGGAACAGGCGATAACATTCAGTACTTC. Translation: CASSEGTGDNIQYF.

This clonotype showed up just a few times. This chain uses TRBV10-3 with TRBJ2-7; 9 bases are a match to TRBD1. CDR1 and CDR2 (germline): ENHRY, SYGVKD. The CDR3 has 15 residues. Trimming at V came to 2 bases and at J to 3 bases, leaving 5 bases not matched to a gene. CDR3 nucleotide sequence: TGTGCCATCAGTGAGACCGGGACAGGGATCTACGAGCAGTACTTC. Translating gives CAISETGTGIYEQYF.

A few counts support this clonotype. The rearrangement joins TRBV4-1 to TRBJ1-1; possible D gene TRBD1, 5 bases. The CDR3 totals 14 residues. Germline loops: CDR1 MGHRA, CDR2 YSYEKL. V shed 3 bases and J shed 2 bases, with 10 bases lying between them. The CDR3 sequence is CASSQIGTNTEAFF. The CDR3 bases are TGCGCCAGCAGCCAGATCGGGACCAACACTGAAGCTTTCTTT.

This CDR3 reads CASSLRQGETDTQYF. Here the CDR3 DNA reads TGTGCCAGCAGCCTTCGACAGGGAGAGACAGATACGCAGTATTTT. V gene TRBV7-9 combines with J gene TRBJ2-3, with 7 nucleotides matching TRBD1. Germline CDR1 SEHNR, CDR2 FQNEAQ (reference sequence). The V segment lost 5 bases and the J segment 3 bases; nucleotides outside the gene matches: 8. This CDR3 has 15 amino acids.

This clonotype was detected a few times. The V and J genes are TRBV7-9 and TRBJ2-5; tentatively, D is TRBD2 (6 bases). Germline assignment: CDR1 SEHNR and CDR2 FQNEAQ (reference sequence). Trimming removed 2 bases from V and 4 bases from J, with 17 bases in between. The CDR3 contains 16 residues. The CDR3 nucleotides are TGTGCCAGCAGCTTAAGTGGCGGGGCCGTCAGAGAGACCCAGTACTTC. As protein: CASSLSGGAVRETQYF. The variable domain in full, with the rest retrieved from reference TRBV7-9 and TRBJ2-5, is DTGVSQNPRHKITKRGQNVTFRCDPISEHNRLYWYRQTLGQGPEFLTYFQNEAQLEKSRLLSDRFSAERPKGSFSTLEIQRTEQGDSAMYLCASSLSGGAVRETQYFGPGTRLLVL.

The chain uses TRBV12-3 or TRBV12-4 and TRBJ2-2, with 10 nucleotides matching TRBD2. This CDR3 is built from 16 residues. The V segment lost 4 bases and the J segment 8 bases; nucleotides outside the gene matches: 10. In DNA form, the CDR3 reads TGTGCCAGCAGTTGGGGGGCTAGCGGGAGATTAGGGGAGCTGTTTTTT. It translates to CASSWGASGRLGELFF.

The chain employs TRBV5-5 and TRBJ1-2, with D possibly being TRBD1 (5 bases). Deletions cut 4 bases from V and 8 bases from J, with 21 bases between. CDR3 length: 15 amino acids. From germline, CDR1 is SGHKS and CDR2 YYEKEE (reference sequence). This chain's CDR3 is CASSLGQARTGGYTF. CDR3 nucleotide sequence: TGTGCCAGCAGCCTAGGACAAGCTAGGACGGGGGGCTACACCTTC.

This clonotype was found a few times. This rearrangement joins TRBV27 to TRBJ1-3; TRBD1 matches at 9 bases. Looked up from germline, CDR1 is MNHEY and CDR2 is SMNVEV (reference sequence). The J segment lost 7 bases and the V segment lost 4 bases, leaving 5 bases of the junction unmatched. The CDR3 sequence is 14 residues long. CDR3 coding DNA: TGTGCCAGCAGTTCACAGGGGGCAAAGAACACCATATATTTT. Residues: CASSSQGAKNTIYF.

This clonotype was observed a few times. The V call is TRBV3-1, the J call TRBJ2-7; no reliable D call. Trimming removed 1 base from V and 1 base from J, with 17 bases in between. The germline V gene encodes CDR1 LGHDT and CDR2 YNNKEL (reference sequence). CDR3 length: 17 amino acids. CDR3 in amino acids: CASSQGGLRTSSYEQYF. CDR3 in DNA: TGTGCCAGCAGCCAAGGAGGCTTAAGGACGAGTTCCTACGAGCAGTACTTC.

The genes are TRBV20-1 and TRBJ2-7; TRBD1 matches 7 bases. The germline V gene encodes CDR1 DFQATT and CDR2 SNEGSKA (reference sequence). This CDR3 has 12 amino acids. The CDR3 DNA reads as TGCAGCCCCTTCCGGGACAGCTACGAGCAGTACTTC. Protein product: CSPFRDSYEQYF.

The rearrangement uses TRBV5-4 and TRBJ2-3; 8 bases match TRBD2. This CDR3 comprises 15 residues. CDR1 is SGHNT, CDR2 YYREEE, per germline (reference sequence). V shed 2 bases and J 1 base; nucleotides not matched to a gene: 3. The CDR3 nucleotides read TGTGCCAGCAGCTTCGGGGGGGTGGGCACAGATACGCAGTATTTT. This sequence encodes CASSFGGVGTDTQYF.

This clonotype appeared a few times. This rearrangement joins TRBV7-3 to TRBJ2-3, with 8 bases identical to TRBD1. This CDR3 spans 16 amino acids. Germline loops: CDR1 SGHTA, CDR2 FQGTGA. Germline trimming cut 4 bases from V and 1 base from J; bases unmatched to any gene: 7. Here the CDR3 reads CASSSRQGLGTDTQYF. In nucleotides, the CDR3 is TGTGCCAGCAGCTCAAGACAGGGGCTCGGCACAGATACGCAGTATTTT.

This clonotype was counted a few times. The chain has TRBV12-5 and TRBJ2-1; perhaps TRBD2 as D (6 bases). Germline V gives CDR1 LGHNT, CDR2 FRNRAP. V lost 3 bases, J lost 3 bases, and 15 bases lay in between. The CDR3 consists of 16 residues. CDR3 amino acids: CASGFPPSAYYNEQFF. The CDR3 coding sequence is TGTGCTAGTGGTTTCCCCCCTAGCGCCTACTACAATGAGCAGTTCTTC.

J is TRBJ2-1 and V is TRBV9, with TRBD1 identical over 11 bases. Germline lookup yields CDR1 SGDLS and CDR2 YYNGEE. CDR3 size: 15 residues. The V and J ends lost 0 bases and 9 bases, in that order; junction bases with no gene match: 5. The CDR3 DNA reads as TGTGCCAGCAGCGTAGTAGGACAGGGGGCCGTTGAGCAGTTCTTC. Its protein product is CASSVVGQGAVEQFF.

This clonotype was seen a handful of times. The chain combines TRBV10-3 with TRBJ2-7, with D possibly TRBD2 on 6 matching bases. CDR3 length equals 15 residues. Looked up from germline, CDR1 is ENHRY and CDR2 is SYGVKD. Trimming shortened V by 0 bases and J by 6 bases, and 15 bases separated the two germline ends. In DNA, the CDR3 is TGTGCCATCAGTGAGTCTGTTGGAGGGATCGGCGAGCAGTACTTC. It is translated as CAISESVGGIGEQYF.